Listed here are 13 T cell receptor beta chains from one sample, sequenced in a study of memory CD4+ T cells and cytomegalovirus serostatus. Clones were sequenced by immunoSEQ multiplex PCR, and TCRdb holds only the in-frame ones, with some missing. The sample consists of tens of thousands of clones, 82% of them appearing once. The sort gate was single viable CD3+CD4+CD8-CD45RO+ cells for memory CD4+ T cells. Input material: memory CD4+ T cells from blood. The receptors were sampled from an adult in good health and CMV-seronegative.

The V and J genes are TRBV4-2 and TRBJ1-1; 7 bases fit TRBD1. With 2 bases clipped from V and 0 bases from J, the junction kept 15 bases outside the gene matches. Germline values: CDR1 LGHNA, CDR2 YNFKEQ. CDR3 size: 19 residues. CDR3 nucleotide sequence: TGTGCCAGCAGCCAATCCCCGGCAGGGACAGCAGTAATGAACACTGAAGCTTTCTTT. It is translated as CASSQSPAGTAVMNTEAFF.

By share, this clone ranks as medium-sized. The chain links TRBV11-2 to TRBJ2-2; 9 bases are shared with TRBD2. Germline V gene lookup returns CDR1 SGHAT and CDR2 FQNNGV. Germline trimming cut 7 bases from V and 6 bases from J; bases unmatched to any gene: 12. The CDR3 runs 16 residues. This CDR3 reads CASTRTRLAGPGELFF. In DNA, the CDR3 is TGTGCCAGCACCCGGACCCGCCTAGCGGGGCCCGGGGAGCTGTTTTTT.

This clone was recorded only once. The chain carries TRBV2 and TRBJ1-1; the D is unclear. Deletions cut 1 base from V and 0 bases from J, with 9 bases between. This CDR3 has 15 amino acids. From germline, CDR1 is SNHLY and CDR2 FYNNEI. The DNA of the CDR3 is TGTGCCAGCAGTGAAGGGATGCTTATGAACACTGAAGCTTTCTTT. It specifies CASSEGMLMNTEAFF.

This chain uses TRBV28 with TRBJ2-4; TRBD1 or TRBD2 may be the D gene (5 bases each). The V end lost 5 bases, the J end lost 5 bases, and 13 bases lay between the germline ends. CDR1 MDHEN and CDR2 SYDVKM come from the germline V gene. The CDR3 sequence is 14 residues long. This CDR3 reads CASSPPGRQNIQYF. Written as DNA, the CDR3 is TGTGCCAGCAGTCCTCCGGGACGTCAAAACATTCAGTACTTC.

This clone was seen only once. The chain recombines TRBV5-6 with TRBJ2-7, with D hard to call. The germline V gene encodes CDR1 SGHDT and CDR2 YYEEEE. Trimming stripped 4 bases from V and 3 bases from J, with 11 bases between. The CDR3 is made up of 13 amino acids. The CDR3, as DNA: TGTGCCAGCAGCCGTCACAAGCTCTACGAGCAGTACTTC. Translated: CASSRHKLYEQYF.

This clone was seen a handful of times. This chain uses TRBV14 with TRBJ2-2; the D gene is possibly TRBD1 (5 bases). Trimming pared 4 bases from V and 5 bases from J, leaving 17 bases between. The length of the CDR3 is 16 residues. CDR1 and CDR2 (germline): SGHDN, FVKESK. The CDR3 loop is CASSLGQGRSTGELFF. CDR3 bases: TGTGCCAGCAGCCTTGGTCAGGGAAGAAGTACCGGGGAGCTGTTTTTT. Using reference TRBV14 and TRBJ2-2 for the parts outside the CDR3, the full variable domain is EAGVTQFPSHSVIEKGQTVTLRCDPISGHDNLYWYRRVMGKEIKFLLHFVKESKQDESGMPNNRFLAERTGGTYSTLKVQPAELEDSGVYFCASSLGQGRSTGELFFGEGSRLTVL.

This clone was counted a few times. At the DNA level, this CDR3 is encoded by other sequences in the same sample as well. This chain uses TRBV4-1 with TRBJ1-5; the D gene is possibly TRBD1 (5 bases). V lost 1 base, J lost 3 bases, and 22 bases lay in between. CDR3 length: 19 residues. Per germline, CDR1 MGHRA and CDR2 YSYEKL. The CDR3 reads CASSQGTLSGGDPNQPQHF. Written as DNA, the CDR3 is TGCGCCAGCAGCCAAGGAACTTTATCAGGCGGGGACCCCAATCAGCCCCAGCATTTT.

The chain employs TRBV21-1 and TRBJ1-3; the table names TRBD1, a call not compared with the DNA. TRBV21-1 is deemed a pseudogene. This CDR3 contains 14 residues. CDR3 sequence (DNA): TGTGCCAGCAGCAAAACGGACAGGGGCAACACCATATATTTT. The encoded protein is CASSKTDRGNTIYF.

The J gene is TRBJ1-2, the V gene TRBV7-2, with no clear D. Trimming pared 7 bases from V and 5 bases from J, leaving 14 bases between. Looked up from germline, CDR1 is SGHTA and CDR2 is FQGNSA. There are 13 residues in the CDR3. Written as DNA, the CDR3 is TGTGCCAGCACGCAGGAATTTCGATATGGCTACACCTTC. It codes for CASTQEFRYGYTF.

Turning to this clone: Other DNA sequences in the same sample also yield this CDR3. The V and J genes are TRBV6-1 and TRBJ1-6; a weak D match, TRBD1 (5 bases). Germline values: CDR1 MNHNS, CDR2 SASEGT. Trimming removed 4 bases from V and 2 bases from J, with 6 bases in between. The length of the CDR3 is 14 residues. CDR3 bases: TGTGCCAGCAGTGCAGGGCCCTATAATTCACCCCTCCACTTT. Its translation: CASSAGPYNSPLHF.

V usage is TRBV5-4 and J usage is TRBJ2-2, with D possibly matching TRBD1 (6 bases). Per germline, CDR1 SGHNT and CDR2 YYREEE (reference sequence). V lost 6 bases and J 1 base, leaving 10 bases between the germline ends. The CDR3 length is 14 residues. The CDR3 DNA reads TGTGCCAGCACCGGGACACTGAACACCGGGGAGCTGTTTTTT. Residues: CASTGTLNTGELFF.

CDR3 sequence reads: CASSQGDSWREKLFF. The CDR3 bases are TGCGCCAGCAGCCAAGGAGACAGCTGGCGTGAAAAACTGTTTTTT. The V call is TRBV4-3, the J call TRBJ1-4, with a weak D call TRBD1 (5 bases). V was clipped by 1 base and J by 7 bases, with 13 bases between them. CDR3 length: 15 amino acids. The germline gives CDR1 LGHNA, CDR2 YSLEER.

V usage is TRBV12-5 and J usage is TRBJ2-3; 7 positions match TRBD1. Trimming cost V 6 bases and J 3 bases; bases outside gene matches: 3. This CDR3 contains 13 residues. Germline loops: CDR1 LGHNT, CDR2 FRNRAP. The CDR3 DNA follows: TGTGCTAGTGGCCCGACAGGGACAGATACGCAGTATTTT. This gives the protein CASGPTGTDTQYF. Using reference TRBV12-5 and TRBJ2-3 for the parts outside the CDR3, the full variable domain is DARVTQTPRHKVTEMGQEVTMRCQPILGHNTVFWYRQTMMQGLELLAYFRNRAPLDDSGMPKDRFSAEMPDATLATLKIQPSEPRDSAVYFCASGPTGTDTQYFGPGTRLTVL.